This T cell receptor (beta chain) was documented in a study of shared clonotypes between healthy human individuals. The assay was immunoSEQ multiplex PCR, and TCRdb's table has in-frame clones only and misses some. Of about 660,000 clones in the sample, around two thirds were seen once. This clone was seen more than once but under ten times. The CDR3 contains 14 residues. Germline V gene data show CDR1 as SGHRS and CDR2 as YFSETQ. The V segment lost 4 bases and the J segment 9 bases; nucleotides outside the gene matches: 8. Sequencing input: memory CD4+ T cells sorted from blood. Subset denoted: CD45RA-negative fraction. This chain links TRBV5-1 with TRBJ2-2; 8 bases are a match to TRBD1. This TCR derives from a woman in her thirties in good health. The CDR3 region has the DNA TGCGCCAGCAGCATAGAAGGACAGGGCCGGGAGCTGTTTTTT. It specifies CASSIEGQGRELFF. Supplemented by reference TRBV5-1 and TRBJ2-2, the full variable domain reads KAGVTQTPRYLIKTRGQQVTLSCSPISGHRSVSWYQQTPGQGLQFLFEYFSETQRNKGNFPGRFSGRQFSNSRSEMNVSTLELGDSALYLCASSIEGQGRELFFGEGSRLTVL.